A selection of T cell receptor beta chains follows, all from one sample in a study of T-cell memory formation after mild COVID-19. Each CDR3 protein is one row after TCRdb ran MiXCR on the 5' RACE reads. The sample shows over 120,000 distinct CDR3 sequences, approximately 6% of them seen only once. Specimen: PBMCs or a T cell subset sorted from them (not recorded which). All receptors come from an adult woman who had mild COVID-19 (a few samples of this study predate the infection). Cell type and time point are not known. Each CDR3 is given with its conserved first and last residue. D genes are given only for firm matches. Rows give clone size only sometimes, using once, few, many, or a class for an expanded clone.

v_gene: TRBV7-6; abundance: many; j_gene: TRBJ2-7; d_gene: NA; CDR3aa: CASSLGRGGFEQYF; CDR3nt: TGTGCCAGCAGCTTAGGGCGGGGTGGGTTCGAGCAGTACTTC
v_gene: TRBV9; abundance: many; j_gene: TRBJ1-1; d_gene: TRBD1; CDR3aa: CASSSRQGMNTEAFF; CDR3nt: TGTGCCAGCAGCTCCCGACAGGGGATGAACACTGAAGCTTTCTTT
v_gene: TRBV6-5; abundance: many; j_gene: TRBJ2-7; d_gene: NA; CDR3aa: CASSYGTSQSSYEQYF; CDR3nt: TGTGCCAGCAGTTACGGAACTAGCCAAAGCTCCTACGAGCAGTACTTC
v_gene: TRBV5-1; abundance: few; j_gene: TRBJ2-3; d_gene: NA; CDR3aa: CASTFQSGADTQYF; CDR3nt: TGCGCCAGCACGTTTCAAAGTGGGGCAGATACGCAGTATTTT
v_gene: TRBV13; abundance: NA; j_gene: TRBJ1-1; d_gene: TRBD1; CDR3aa: CASSRRTGAFTWETEAFF; CDR3nt: TGTGCCAGCAGCCGACGCACAGGGGCCTTCACCTGGGAGACTGAAGCTTTCTTT
v_gene: TRBV12-3/TRBV12-4; abundance: few; j_gene: TRBJ1-3; d_gene: NA; CDR3aa: CASNADSGNTIYF; CDR3nt: TGTGCCAGCAACGCGGACTCTGGAAACACCATATATTTT
v_gene: TRBV7-2; abundance: many; j_gene: TRBJ2-3; d_gene: TRBD1; CDR3aa: CASSHRGDRVADTQYF; CDR3nt: TGTGCCAGCAGCCACCGTGGGGACAGGGTGGCAGATACGCAGTATTTT
v_gene: TRBV30; abundance: few; j_gene: TRBJ1-2; d_gene: TRBD1; CDR3aa: CAWRIGGQGAFGYTF; CDR3nt: TGTGCCTGGAGAATCGGGGGACAGGGGGCTTTTGGCTACACCTTC
v_gene: TRBV7-3; abundance: NA; j_gene: TRBJ2-5; d_gene: TRBD1; CDR3aa: CASSSTGKETQYF; CDR3nt: TGTGCCAGCAGCTCGACAGGGAAAGAGACCCAGTACTTC
v_gene: TRBV6-2/TRBV6-3; abundance: NA; j_gene: TRBJ2-3; d_gene: NA; CDR3aa: CASSYRQLTDTQYF; CDR3nt: TGTGCCAGCAGTTACCGGCAGCTCACAGATACGCAGTATTTT
v_gene: TRBV12-3/TRBV12-4; abundance: NA; j_gene: TRBJ1-1; d_gene: TRBD1; CDR3aa: CASRGQTNTEAFF; CDR3nt: TGTGCCAGCAGGGGACAGACGAACACTGAAGCTTTCTTT
v_gene: TRBV10-3; abundance: few; j_gene: TRBJ1-1; d_gene: NA; CDR3aa: CAINEVSNTEAFF; CDR3nt: TGTGCCATCAATGAGGTATCGAACACTGAAGCTTTCTTT
v_gene: TRBV2; abundance: NA; j_gene: TRBJ2-2; d_gene: NA; CDR3aa: CASCWDRNTGELFF; CDR3nt: TGTGCCAGTTGCTGGGACCGCAACACCGGGGAGCTGTTTTTT
v_gene: TRBV12-5; abundance: NA; j_gene: TRBJ1-2; d_gene: NA; CDR3aa: CASGPWAGRGYTF; CDR3nt: TGTGCTAGTGGTCCATGGGCTGGGAGAGGCTACACCTTC
v_gene: TRBV24-1; abundance: many; j_gene: TRBJ2-7; d_gene: NA; CDR3aa: CATSDFYEQYF; CDR3nt: TGTGCCACCAGTGATTTCTACGAGCAGTACTTC
v_gene: TRBV4-1; abundance: NA; j_gene: TRBJ2-2; d_gene: NA; CDR3aa: CASSQVWEDTGELFF; CDR3nt: TGCGCCAGCAGCCAAGTATGGGAGGACACCGGGGAGCTGTTTTTT
v_gene: TRBV5-1; abundance: many; j_gene: TRBJ2-1; d_gene: TRBD2; CDR3aa: CASSLASGTYNEQFF; CDR3nt: TGCGCCAGCAGCTTGGCTAGCGGGACCTACAATGAGCAGTTCTTC
v_gene: TRBV19; abundance: NA; j_gene: TRBJ2-3; d_gene: TRBD1; CDR3aa: CASSIRQGTDTQYF; CDR3nt: TGTGCCAGTAGTATACGACAGGGAACAGATACGCAGTATTTT
v_gene: TRBV6-5; abundance: few; j_gene: TRBJ2-1; d_gene: NA; CDR3aa: CASSYPNSSQGFF; CDR3nt: TGTGCCAGCAGTTACCCAAACAGTTCTCAGGGGTTCTTC
v_gene: TRBV27; abundance: NA; j_gene: TRBJ2-1; d_gene: NA; CDR3aa: CASSLGQLGEQFF; CDR3nt: TGTGCCAGCAGTTTGGGACAATTAGGTGAGCAGTTCTTC
v_gene: TRBV24-1; abundance: NA; j_gene: TRBJ2-1; d_gene: NA; CDR3aa: CATSADSYNEQFF; CDR3nt: TGTGCCACCAGTGCGGACAGCTACAATGAGCAGTTCTTC
v_gene: TRBV20-1; abundance: many; j_gene: TRBJ2-7; d_gene: TRBD2; CDR3aa: CSAQGGGFSSGGSLEQYF; CDR3nt: TGCAGTGCTCAGGGAGGTGGCTTCTCTAGCGGGGGCTCGCTAGAGCAGTACTTC
v_gene: TRBV7-3; abundance: many; j_gene: TRBJ2-3; d_gene: NA; CDR3aa: CASSLSVTDTQYF; CDR3nt: TGTGCCAGCAGCTTGTCGGTCACAGATACGCAGTATTTT
v_gene: TRBV20-1; abundance: few; j_gene: TRBJ1-5; d_gene: NA; CDR3aa: CSVGAGTVNQPQHF; CDR3nt: TGCAGCGTAGGCGCGGGAACTGTAAATCAGCCCCAGCATTTT
v_gene: TRBV6-1; abundance: many; j_gene: TRBJ1-6; d_gene: NA; CDR3aa: CASSEVGYNSPLHF; CDR3nt: TGTGCCAGCAGTGAAGTGGGATATAATTCACCCCTCCACTTT
v_gene: TRBV4-1; abundance: many; j_gene: TRBJ2-2; d_gene: NA; CDR3aa: CASSQSTRDTGELFF; CDR3nt: TGCGCCAGCAGCCAATCTACGAGGGACACCGGGGAGCTGTTTTTT
v_gene: TRBV11-1; abundance: many; j_gene: TRBJ2-1; d_gene: NA; CDR3aa: CASSPRDRYNEQFF; CDR3nt: TGTGCCAGCAGCCCCCGGGACCGCTACAATGAGCAGTTCTTC
v_gene: TRBV29-1; abundance: many; j_gene: TRBJ2-5; d_gene: NA; CDR3aa: CSAEQGWGETQYF; CDR3nt: TGCAGCGCTGAACAGGGTTGGGGGGAGACCCAGTACTTC
v_gene: TRBV27; abundance: many; j_gene: TRBJ2-1; d_gene: TRBD2; CDR3aa: CASSLEREGDEQFF; CDR3nt: TGTGCCAGCAGCCTAGAGCGGGAGGGAGATGAGCAGTTCTTC
v_gene: TRBV5-1; abundance: many; j_gene: TRBJ2-1; d_gene: NA; CDR3aa: CASSLGYPIPHNEQFF; CDR3nt: TGCGCCAGCAGCTTGGGGTACCCTATTCCCCACAATGAGCAGTTCTTC
v_gene: TRBV27; abundance: NA; j_gene: TRBJ2-7; d_gene: NA; CDR3aa: CASSPGRTYEQYF; CDR3nt: TGTGCCAGCAGTCCGGGTCGGACCTACGAGCAGTACTTC
v_gene: TRBV3-1; abundance: many; j_gene: TRBJ2-7; d_gene: TRBD1; CDR3aa: CASSQGDTGAYEQYF; CDR3nt: TGTGCCAGCAGCCAAGGAGATACAGGGGCTTACGAGCAGTACTTC
v_gene: TRBV6-1; abundance: many; j_gene: TRBJ2-3; d_gene: NA; CDR3aa: CASSEVIGDSGDTQYF; CDR3nt: TGTGCCAGCAGTGAAGTCATAGGGGATTCAGGAGATACGCAGTATTTT